This TCR beta chain was recorded in a study of CD8+ T cells in alopecia areata. Whole-study context: Treatment of the treated patients consisted of oral tofacitinib, 5 to 10 mg twice daily. A 6-month off-drug phase came after tofacitinib, which had lasted 6 to 18 months. Findings and limits, study-wide: Scalp sequencing captures resident alphabeta T cells of normal skin too.

Extraction and reverse transcription of RNA yielded cDNA as the sequencing template. Clones were sequenced by immunoSEQ multiplex PCR, and TCRdb holds only the in-frame ones, with some missing. Here the sample spans around 250,000 clones, about two thirds being singletons. Points on this clone: Its antigen is unknown.

Sequenced material: CD4+ T cells sorted from blood, taken at week 0. The receptor was derived from a human donor with alopecia areata.

This CDR3 is CSVLRASSGNTIYF. As DNA, the CDR3 is TGCAGCGTTTTAAGGGCGTCCTCTGGAAACACCATATATTTT. The chain combines TRBV29-1 with TRBJ1-3; D is unclear. Per germline, CDR1 SQVTM and CDR2 ANQGSEA. The CDR3 contains 14 residues. The V end was cut by 5 bases, the J end by 0 bases, with 11 bases between.